This T cell receptor beta chain was identified in a study of blood T cell repertoires in COVID-19 (dated by TCRdb to the early 2020s). At the level of the whole study: Samples from collaborators originated in the United States, Italy and Spain and spanned both the acute and convalescent phases of COVID-19. Nearly every sample came with metadata listing a de-identified subject ID, COVID-19 status, age in years and sex. Where available, HLA class I and class II types were taken from metadata supplied by the sample provider and were not determined by assay-based typing. The prospective study material was composed of cDNA or gDNA derived from T cells, B-cell-depleted T cells, or PBMCs. Subjects who had been exposed to COVID-19, were actively infected with it, or had recovered from it provided the deeply sampled blood TCRbeta repertoires that made up the dataset. The repertoires were released in a freely available public database meant as a resource for research on the immune response to SARS-CoV-2. The samples were drawn from two sources: the first 160 participants of the ongoing ImmuneRACE study, and 1,000 to 1,500 subjects contributed by 6 global collaborators. Overall study results and their limits: The quantity of clinical and demographic metadata differed by source and by participant and was supplied without curation.

Participants in the prospective study were aged about 18 to 95 years, lived in under 30 United States geographic areas, and enrolled through a virtual design. Cohort assignment in the prospective study relied on participant-reported clinical history from a screening survey and a study questionnaire. For ImmuneRACE Cohort 3, a participant was defined as recovered based on two consecutive negative NP/OP PCR tests, clearance by a healthcare professional, or resolution of symptoms. Mobile phlebotomists in the prospective study collected whole blood, serum and a nasopharyngeal or oropharyngeal swab from every participant. Participants in the prospective study had the option to provide additional blood draws and questionnaires over a roughly 2-month period. Blood samples from the prospective study were shipped frozen or at room temperature prior to DNA extraction. Concerning this clone itself: It has no known antigen specificity. The sample holds no much larger clone one base away, and base qualities are not on file.

TCRbeta CDR3 regions were amplified from genomic DNA by means of the immunoSEQ Assay, a bias-controlled multiplex PCR. Under the source paper's analysis protocol: The number of nucleated cells in each sample was estimated from the amplification of reference gene primers within the assay. To quantify the absolute abundance of each unique TCRbeta CDR3 rearrangement, sequence reads were collapsed and filtered. For each sample, productive Simpson clonality was calculated by taking the square root of Simpson's diversity index across productive rearrangements. TCRdb took this table from immuneACCESS and kept in-frame rearrangements with V and J called. Such tables lack part of the clones; where checked against another copy, unresolved V genes explain under half of the gap, and the rest is unexplained. Clonal size and the V and J genes are those of that table, whereas D and trimming came from the DNA. The sample records hundreds of thousands of clones, around 87% of which are singletons. 2% to 2.5% of the sample is held by the ten biggest clonotypes.

CDR1 MNHEY and CDR2 SVGEGT were looked up in the germline V gene. From cysteine to phenylalanine, the CDR3 is 13 amino acids long. Just CDR3 DNA is preserved here, 39 bases in frame from base 1. V is pared back by 6 bases and J by 0 bases, with 8 bases lying between the germline termini. Sequencing was performed on PBMCs or T cells enriched from blood (not recorded which). The sequence links TRBV6-2 or TRBV6-3 to TRBJ1-1; the D gene identity is not certain. This sequence was found in a woman under 30 who had recovered from COVID-19. This receptor has the CDR3 CASSFVMNTEAFF. The sequenced DNA: TGTGCCAGCAGCTTCGTAATGAACACTGAAGCTTTCTTT.